The entry below describes one TCR beta chain. Alongside a J-beta primer mix, a sample-barcoded 5' primer served in a second PCR lasting about 7 to 11 cycles. Each cDNA was tagged by a template-switch adaptor containing 12 random nucleotides. In TCRdb, the 5' RACE reads were re-called with MiXCR into one record per CDR3 protein. The sample lists roughly 1 million distinct CDR3 sequences, 20% to 25% seen once, with around 0.75% in the top ten. This sample is part of a study of blood T cells in healthy people across ages. Unmatched junction bases numbered 5, after V lost 3 bases and J lost 6 bases. The CDR3 spans 15 residues. Per the germline V gene, CDR1 is SEHNR and CDR2 is FQNEAQ (reference sequence). This same sample was also part of a study on T cells of mothers and their children. From that study: Study donors consisted of a few healthy Caucasian mothers and their six children.

The receptor was derived from a girl aged 2-10 years in good health. The chain couples TRBV7-9 to TRBJ2-3; 11 bases are a match to TRBD1. What was sequenced was blood. The CDR3 sequence: CASSLGQGELDTQYF. CDR3 DNA: TGTGCCAGCAGCTTGGGACAGGGGGAGTTGGATACGCAGTATTTT. The whole variable domain, filled in from reference TRBV7-9 and TRBJ2-3, reads DTGVSQNPRHKITKRGQNVTFRCDPISEHNRLYWYRQTLGQGPEFLTYFQNEAQLEKSRLLSDRFSAERPKGSFSTLEIQRTEQGDSAMYLCASSLGQGELDTQYFGPGTRLTVL.